A selection of T cell receptor beta chains follows, all from one sample in a study of regulatory T cells in long-lasting Graves disease. TCRdb re-called the multiplex PCR reads with MiXCR, one entry per CDR3 protein. The sample holds 560,000 or so distinct CDR3 sequences, roughly 16% seen once. The same data also contributed to another study, on T cells in Graves' hyperthyroidism and ophthalmopathy.

The specimen was peripheral blood mononuclear cells (PBMCs), collected at new diagnosis, from a patient treated with antithyroid drugs. Receptors were obtained from a man between 18 and 29 years old with Graves disease. Each CDR3 is given with its conserved first and last residue. Fields, in order: V gene, clone size, J gene, D gene, CDR3 protein, CDR3 DNA. D genes are given only for firm matches. Where a row states a size, it is once, few, many or the class of an expanded clone; other rows omit it.

V: TRBV27
size: many
J: TRBJ2-6
D: .
CDR3: CASTTSSSGANVLTF
DNA: TGTGCCAGCACGACATCTTCCTCTGGGGCCAACGTCCTGACTTTC

V: TRBV2
size: few
J: TRBJ2-2
D: TRBD1
CDR3: CASRSGTGGSGELFF
DNA: TGTGCCAGCAGGTCCGGGACAGGGGGTTCCGGGGAGCTGTTTTTT

V: TRBV5-1
size: many
J: TRBJ2-1
D: .
CDR3: CASSNGAGASYNEQFF
DNA: TGCGCCAGCAGCAATGGAGCGGGCGCTTCCTACAATGAGCAGTTCTTC

V: TRBV3-1
size: .
J: TRBJ2-7
D: .
CDR3: CASSQEVGSYEQYF
DNA: TGTGCCAGCAGCCAAGAAGTTGGGAGCTACGAGCAGTACTTC

V: TRBV29-1
size: .
J: TRBJ1-1
D: .
CDR3: CSVRENTEAFF
DNA: TGCAGCGTTCGGGAGAACACTGAAGCTTTCTTT

V: TRBV6-2/TRBV6-3
size: few
J: TRBJ2-3
D: .
CDR3: CASSEAPRADTQYF
DNA: TGTGCCAGCAGTGAAGCCCCTAGGGCAGATACGCAGTATTTT

V: TRBV7-2
size: many
J: TRBJ2-5
D: .
CDR3: CASSLVSGPETQYF
DNA: TGTGCCAGCAGCTTAGTTAGTGGGCCCGAGACCCAGTACTTC

V: TRBV28
size: many
J: TRBJ2-7
D: .
CDR3: CASSTQGGEQYF
DNA: TGTGCCAGCAGTACGCAGGGAGGCGAGCAGTACTTC

V: TRBV28
size: few
J: TRBJ1-3
D: .
CDR3: CASSLGQGLNTIYF
DNA: TGTGCCAGCAGTTTGGGGCAGGGACTAAACACCATATATTTT

V: TRBV13
size: many
J: TRBJ2-1
D: .
CDR3: CASSSRRADYNEQFF
DNA: TGTGCCAGCAGCTCCCGCCGGGCGGATTACAATGAGCAGTTCTTC

V: TRBV6-1
size: many
J: TRBJ1-3
D: .
CDR3: CASSEFGQRDTIYF
DNA: TGTGCCAGCAGTGAATTTGGACAGAGGGACACCATATATTTT

V: TRBV28
size: many
J: TRBJ2-7
D: TRBD2
CDR3: CASSSAGTSGSMNEQYF
DNA: TGTGCCAGCAGTTCTGCCGGGACTAGCGGGAGTATGAACGAGCAGTACTTC

V: TRBV11-2
size: many
J: TRBJ2-1
D: TRBD2
CDR3: CASSGSGLAGRWEQFF
DNA: TGTGCCAGCAGCGGATCGGGACTAGCGGGAAGGTGGGAGCAGTTCTTC

V: TRBV6-9
size: many
J: TRBJ1-1
D: .
CDR3: CASSYSNREVTEAFF
DNA: TGTGCCAGCAGTTACTCGAACAGGGAGGTTACCGAAGCTTTCTTT

V: TRBV7-8
size: many
J: TRBJ1-1
D: .
CDR3: CASSAPLGARAEAFF
DNA: TGTGCCAGCAGCGCCCCCCTCGGGGCGAGGGCTGAAGCTTTCTTT

V: TRBV6-5
size: .
J: TRBJ2-2
D: .
CDR3: CASSSQPNTGELFF
DNA: TGTGCCAGCAGTTCCCAACCTAACACCGGGGAGCTGTTTTTT

V: TRBV11-3
size: few
J: TRBJ1-1
D: .
CDR3: CASSTGLVDTEAFF
DNA: TGTGCCAGCAGCACGGGGTTGGTCGACACTGAAGCTTTCTTT

V: TRBV28
size: .
J: TRBJ2-3
D: .
CDR3: CASTTFLGLATDTQYF
DNA: TGTGCCAGCACCACCTTTTTGGGGCTAGCTACAGATACGCAGTATTTT

V: TRBV9
size: few
J: TRBJ1-3
D: .
CDR3: CASSVGAGPSGNTIYF
DNA: TGTGCCAGCAGCGTAGGGGCAGGCCCCTCTGGAAACACCATATATTTT

V: TRBV29-1
size: .
J: TRBJ1-1
D: TRBD1
CDR3: CSALRDSRLNTEAFF
DNA: TGCAGCGCCCTCAGGGACAGCCGACTGAACACTGAAGCTTTCTTT

V: TRBV27
size: many
J: TRBJ2-7
D: .
CDR3: CASSETWEQFSYEQYF
DNA: TGTGCCAGCAGTGAGACCTGGGAGCAGTTCTCCTACGAGCAGTACTTC

V: TRBV28
size: many
J: TRBJ2-3
D: TRBD2
CDR3: CASSSPVSIAGDTDTQYF
DNA: TGTGCCAGCAGTTCACCTGTATCTATAGCGGGGGACACAGATACGCAGTATTTT

V: TRBV11-2
size: many
J: TRBJ2-1
D: .
CDR3: CASSGSNEQFF
DNA: TGTGCCAGCAGCGGTAGCAATGAGCAGTTCTTC

V: TRBV3-1
size: few
J: TRBJ2-2
D: TRBD2
CDR3: CASSRSQLAANTGELFF
DNA: TGTGCCAGCAGCCGATCTCAACTAGCGGCGAACACCGGGGAGCTGTTTTTT

V: TRBV4-1
size: .
J: TRBJ2-7
D: .
CDR3: CASSLEETGLEQYF
DNA: TGCGCCAGCAGCCTTGAAGAAACAGGGTTGGAGCAGTACTTC

V: TRBV2
size: many
J: TRBJ2-7
D: TRBD2
CDR3: CASTASGPYEQYF
DNA: TGTGCCAGCACGGCTAGCGGCCCCTACGAGCAGTACTTC

V: TRBV6-5
size: many
J: TRBJ1-2
D: .
CDR3: CASSYSSSGGISNGYTF
DNA: TGTGCCAGCAGTTACTCGAGCTCAGGTGGAATTTCGAATGGCTACACCTTC

V: TRBV27
size: many
J: TRBJ2-7
D: .
CDR3: CASSFLDTFSYEQYF
DNA: TGTGCCAGCAGTTTTCTGGACACCTTTTCCTACGAGCAGTACTTC

V: TRBV27
size: many
J: TRBJ2-3
D: TRBD1
CDR3: CASSLEGGNADTQYF
DNA: TGTGCCAGCAGTTTAGAAGGGGGCAACGCAGATACGCAGTATTTT

V: TRBV2
size: many
J: TRBJ2-3
D: TRBD2
CDR3: CASSIGTSGSGTDTQYF
DNA: TGTGCCAGCAGTATCGGGACTAGCGGGAGCGGCACAGATACGCAGTATTTT

V: TRBV7-3
size: .
J: TRBJ2-7
D: .
CDR3: CASSLQAAAPYEQYF
DNA: TGTGCCAGCAGCCTACAGGCGGCCGCCCCCTACGAGCAGTACTTC

V: TRBV2
size: many
J: TRBJ1-2
D: .
CDR3: CASSSHSGAGYGYTF
DNA: TGTGCCAGCAGTTCCCATTCAGGGGCCGGTTATGGCTACACCTTC

V: TRBV30
size: many
J: TRBJ2-2
D: .
CDR3: CACTRVDGELFF
DNA: TGTGCCTGCACCAGAGTCGACGGGGAGCTGTTTTTT